This T cell receptor beta chain was obtained from a study of CD8 T cells in Susac syndrome. With random hexamers, reverse transcription was performed on roughly 0.45 to 1 ug of RNA. TCRdb called the immunoSEQ multiplex PCR reads again in MiXCR, with one record for every CDR3 protein. In the table there are about 130,000 distinct CDR3 sequences, around 94% of which are singletons. This CDR3 contains 14 residues. Trimming removed 5 bases from V and 0 bases from J; junction bases left unmatched: 2. Per germline, CDR1 MNHEY and CDR2 SMNVEV (reference sequence). TCR beta sequences were obtained from blood CD8+ and CD4+ T cells.

Sequencing was done on a sample of CD8+ T cells from PBMCs. The chain recombines TRBV27 with TRBJ2-3, with 7 bases fitting TRBD2. This TCR derives from a human donor with Susac syndrome. As DNA, the CDR3 is TGTGCCAGCAGTGTGACTAGCAGCACAGATACGCAGTATTTT. Amino acids: CASSVTSSTDTQYF.